This is a list of T cell receptor beta chains from one sample in a study of control samples from healthy donors and cancer patients. Clones were read by immunoSEQ multiplex PCR, and TCRdb kept only the in-frame ones, dropping some. The sample has around 130,000 clones; over 75% are singletons. Sequencing used blood. The origin of the receptors is a man aged 50 to 60 in good health. The CDR3 runs from the conserved cysteine through the conserved F or W. The order of the fields is D gene, clone size, V gene, CDR3 protein. D genes are given only for firm matches. Some rows have no size entry. The others give once, few or many, or a class for an expanded clone.

D gene: -
clone size: -
V gene: TRBV11-2
CDR3 protein: CASSPPRLTGLETQYF

D gene: -
clone size: -
V gene: TRBV7-9
CDR3 protein: CASSGGENQPQHF

D gene: -
clone size: -
V gene: TRBV11-2
CDR3 protein: CASSPRRDQEGNSPLHF

D gene: -
clone size: few
V gene: TRBV5-1
CDR3 protein: CASSPGGVSQPQHF

D gene: -
clone size: -
V gene: TRBV7-3
CDR3 protein: CASSLSWTGNTGELFF

D gene: -
clone size: -
V gene: TRBV21-1
CDR3 protein: CASSNLRRMNTEAFF

D gene: -
clone size: -
V gene: TRBV5-6
CDR3 protein: CASSPTKKGGKNSPLHF

D gene: -
clone size: -
V gene: TRBV6-5
CDR3 protein: CASSYSKIYEQFF

D gene: -
clone size: once
V gene: TRBV6-1
CDR3 protein: CASSGQNYEQYF

D gene: -
clone size: -
V gene: TRBV27
CDR3 protein: CASSFTATSTDTQYF

D gene: TRBD1
clone size: once
V gene: TRBV7-3
CDR3 protein: CASSTGQQETQYF

D gene: TRBD1
clone size: -
V gene: TRBV19
CDR3 protein: CASNRDSVYGYTF

D gene: -
clone size: -
V gene: TRBV30
CDR3 protein: CAWSTALNREPETQYF

D gene: -
clone size: once
V gene: TRBV11-2
CDR3 protein: CASSLAGHNTDTQYF

D gene: -
clone size: -
V gene: TRBV5-5
CDR3 protein: CASSFGRTGYEQYF

D gene: TRBD1
clone size: -
V gene: TRBV3-1/TRBV3-2
CDR3 protein: CASSRGDRGDIQYF

D gene: -
clone size: -
V gene: TRBV9
CDR3 protein: CASSLNTVEQYF

D gene: -
clone size: -
V gene: TRBV10-3
CDR3 protein: CASKIRWDTGELFF

D gene: -
clone size: -
V gene: TRBV5-1
CDR3 protein: CASSPAGGRVDTQYF

D gene: -
clone size: -
V gene: TRBV7-8
CDR3 protein: CASSPRDAYNSPLHF

D gene: -
clone size: -
V gene: TRBV7-9
CDR3 protein: CASSRIGTVGEKLFF

D gene: -
clone size: -
V gene: TRBV15
CDR3 protein: CATRNPTSAGELFF

D gene: TRBD2
clone size: once
V gene: TRBV30
CDR3 protein: CAWILGTSGSTDTQYF

D gene: -
clone size: -
V gene: TRBV6-5
CDR3 protein: CASSFLPKYEQYF

D gene: -
clone size: once
V gene: TRBV6-6
CDR3 protein: CASSYSNINNEQFF

D gene: -
clone size: -
V gene: TRBV5-4
CDR3 protein: CASSLETAANYGYTF

D gene: -
clone size: -
V gene: TRBV19
CDR3 protein: CASSMGNSYEQYF

D gene: -
clone size: few
V gene: TRBV9
CDR3 protein: CASSVAPNTEAFF

D gene: -
clone size: -
V gene: TRBV28
CDR3 protein: CASSSPGQSSEKLFF

D gene: -
clone size: -
V gene: TRBV7-9
CDR3 protein: CASSLEQFGQYGYTF

D gene: TRBD1
clone size: -
V gene: TRBV6-6
CDR3 protein: CASSPRQGARGNTIYF

D gene: -
clone size: -
V gene: TRBV7-3
CDR3 protein: CASSITGHSTDTQYF

D gene: -
clone size: -
V gene: TRBV7-3
CDR3 protein: CASSHDRDRSTDTQYF

D gene: -
clone size: -
V gene: TRBV24-1
CDR3 protein: CATSDPQGQYF

D gene: -
clone size: -
V gene: TRBV15
CDR3 protein: CATSREQTNRHFYEQFF

D gene: -
clone size: once
V gene: TRBV7-2
CDR3 protein: CASSLGGTKNIQYF

D gene: -
clone size: -
V gene: TRBV6-5
CDR3 protein: CASSYSGVEETQYF

D gene: -
clone size: few
V gene: TRBV29-1
CDR3 protein: CSARTPLTVRYTF

D gene: -
clone size: -
V gene: TRBV2
CDR3 protein: CASSENRRSTGELFF

D gene: TRBD2
clone size: -
V gene: TRBV7-9
CDR3 protein: CASRPPGGNRAGELFF

D gene: -
clone size: -
V gene: TRBV6-5
CDR3 protein: CASSYRAGSRIDTQYF

D gene: -
clone size: few
V gene: TRBV7-8
CDR3 protein: CASSPGLRTPGETQYF

D gene: -
clone size: once
V gene: TRBV2
CDR3 protein: CASTERGVKLFF

D gene: -
clone size: -
V gene: TRBV3-1/TRBV3-2
CDR3 protein: CASSQEPSSGNTIYF

D gene: -
clone size: -
V gene: TRBV11-3
CDR3 protein: CASSSGLGKNIQYF

D gene: -
clone size: -
V gene: TRBV28
CDR3 protein: CASTVGGSGNQPQHF